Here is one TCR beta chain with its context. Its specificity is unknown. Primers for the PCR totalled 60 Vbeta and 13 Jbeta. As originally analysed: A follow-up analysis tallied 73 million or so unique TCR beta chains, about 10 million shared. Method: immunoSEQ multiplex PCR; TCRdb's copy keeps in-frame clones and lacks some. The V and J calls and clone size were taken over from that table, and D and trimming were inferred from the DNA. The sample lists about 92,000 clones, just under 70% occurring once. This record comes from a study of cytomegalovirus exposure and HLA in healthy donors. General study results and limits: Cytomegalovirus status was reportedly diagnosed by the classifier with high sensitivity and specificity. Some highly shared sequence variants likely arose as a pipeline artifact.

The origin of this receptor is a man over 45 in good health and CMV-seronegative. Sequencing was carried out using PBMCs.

Here the CDR3 DNA reads TGTGCCAGCAGCCGGACAGGGATCGGTGAGCAGTTCTTC. This gives the protein CASSRTGIGEQFF. The chain employs TRBV5-4 and TRBJ2-1, with 8 bases lining up with TRBD1. Trimming took 4 bases from V and 9 from J; bases not matched to a gene: 6. The CDR3 covers 13 residues. Germline V gives CDR1 SGHNT, CDR2 YYREEE (reference sequence).